These 25 T cell receptor beta chains share one sample of origin, sequenced in a study of OX40 agonist ivuxolimab in advanced cancers. Assay used: immunoSEQ multiplex PCR; TCRdb lists only in-frame clones, some missing. Among tens of thousands of clones listed, roughly 78% were seen once. The sample in question was CD4+ or CD8+ T cells sorted from blood, obtained in a trial of the OX40 agonist ivuxolimab. All receptors come from an adult with an advanced solid tumor such as melanoma, head and neck, liver or kidney cancer.

In its sample, this clone was seen once. The V and J genes are TRBV6-5 and TRBJ1-6; D is uncertain. Per the germline V gene, CDR1 is MNHEY and CDR2 is SVGAGI. Trimming shortened V by 2 bases and J by 8 bases, and 4 bases separated the two germline ends. The CDR3 is made up of 12 amino acids. In nucleotides, the CDR3 is TGTGCCAGCAGTTACCTAGATTCACCCCTCCACTTT. It specifies CASSYLDSPLHF.

The rearrangement uses TRBV7-9 and TRBJ2-7, with D tentatively TRBD1 (6 bases). CDR3 length: 15 residues. CDR1 SEHNR and CDR2 FQNEAQ come from the germline V gene (reference sequence). V was cut by 1 base and J by 2 bases, with 12 bases left in between. Here the CDR3 DNA reads TGTGCCAGCAGCTTAGTGGGACAAAAGACCTACGAGCAGTACTTC. Translating gives CASSLVGQKTYEQYF.

V gene TRBV18 combines with J gene TRBJ1-5, with D possibly matching TRBD1 (5 bases). Trimming pared 4 bases from V and 7 bases from J, leaving 11 bases between. The CDR3 runs to 13 residues. The germline CDR1 and CDR2 sequences are KGHSH and LQKENI. CDR3 DNA sequence: TGTGCCAGCTCACTTGAGGGGCTCCAGCCCCAGCATTTT. Protein: CASSLEGLQPQHF. Full variable domain (missing parts from reference TRBV18 and TRBJ1-5): NAGVMQNPRHLVRRRGQEARLRCSPMKGHSHVYWYRQLPEEGLKFMVYLQKENIIDESGMPKERFSAEFPKEGPSILRIQQVVRGDSAAYFCASSLEGLQPQHFGDGTRLSIL.

CDR3 nucleotide sequence: TGTGCCAGCAGTTACTTCCCTCCCCCCCCCTACAATGAGCAGTTCTTC. Translated, it gives CASSYFPPPPYNEQFF. The V gene is TRBV6-5, the J gene TRBJ2-1; no firm D call. The CDR3 runs 16 residues. Germline assignment: CDR1 MNHEY and CDR2 SVGAGI. V shed 1 base and J shed 2 bases, with 12 bases lying between them.

In its sample, this clone was seen a few times. V gene TRBV2 combines with J gene TRBJ1-4; TRBD1 is a possible D gene (5 bases). There are 15 residues in the CDR3. Trimming stripped 6 bases from V and 3 bases from J, with 14 bases between. Germline V CDR1 and CDR2: SNHLY, FYNNEI. CDR3 DNA sequence: TGTGCCAGCAGGACAGACCTGGGACCTAATGAAAAACTGTTTTTT. Its translation is CASRTDLGPNEKLFF.

The chain combines TRBV11-3 with TRBJ2-5; D might be TRBD2 (5 bases). This CDR3 has 15 amino acids. CDR1 and CDR2 (germline): SGHNT, YENEEA. Trimming cost V 1 base and J 5 bases, with 14 bases left between them. The CDR3 loop is CASSLGWGPGETQYF. The CDR3 DNA reads as TGTGCCAGCAGCTTAGGTTGGGGTCCGGGGGAGACCCAGTACTTC.

The CDR3 nucleotides are TGTGCCAGCAGCTATAAGGAGGAGGGTTTGGAGCTGTTTTTT. It encodes CASSYKEEGLELFF. The chain recombines TRBV11-2 with TRBJ2-2; D may be TRBD2 (6 bases). The germline V and J ends were trimmed by 4 bases and 10 bases, with 16 bases remaining between them. Germline CDR1 reads SGHAT; CDR2 reads FQNNGV. CDR3 length: 14 amino acids.

This chain links TRBV7-6 with TRBJ2-3, with 7 bases lining up with TRBD1. The junction had 1 base not matched to a gene; V was cut back by 3 bases and J by 1 base. Germline loops: CDR1 SGHVS, CDR2 FNYEAQ. The CDR3 has 14 residues. The CDR3 reads CASSFGTGTDTQYF. For the CDR3, the DNA is TGTGCCAGCAGCTTTGGGACAGGCACAGATACGCAGTATTTT. Full variable domain (rest looked up from reference TRBV7-6 and TRBJ2-3): GAGVSQSPRYKVTKRGQDVALRCDPISGHVSLYWYRQALGQGPEFLTYFNYEAQQDKSGLPNDRFSAERPEGSISTLTIQRTEQRDSAMYRCASSFGTGTDTQYFGPGTRLTVL.

This clone was seen a handful of times. The V gene is TRBV7-9, the J gene TRBJ2-5; D might be TRBD1 (7 bases). Germline-derived CDR1 and CDR2 are SEHNR and FQNEAQ (reference sequence). There are 16 residues in the CDR3. V shed 5 bases and J shed 4 bases, with 20 bases lying between them. The CDR3 region has the DNA TGTGCCAGCAGCCGAGCAGGGGGGCTCCCCCGAGAGACCCAGTACTTC. This sequence encodes CASSRAGGLPRETQYF.

The CDR3: CASSPPGGLGTKNIQYF. As DNA, the CDR3 is TGCGCCAGCAGCCCGCCCGGAGGCTTGGGAACCAAAAACATTCAGTACTTC. The rearrangement uses TRBV5-1 and TRBJ2-4; possible D gene TRBD2, 5 bases. V lost 4 bases and J lost 2, with 19 bases in between. CDR1 is SGHRS, CDR2 YFSETQ, per germline. This CDR3 is built from 17 residues.

The chain uses TRBV7-2 and TRBJ2-7; D is undetermined. The ends were cut back, 0 bases at V and 2 bases at J, with 8 bases in the middle. The V gene's germline CDR1 is SGHTA and CDR2 FQGNSA. There are 14 residues in the CDR3. The CDR3 bases are TGTGCCAGCAGCTTAGCGGCCAGCGCCTACGAGCAGTACTTC. Translating gives CASSLAASAYEQYF.

A word on this clone: One end of the junction varies from germline; a read error may be responsible. V and J are TRBV7-7 and TRBJ2-2; 10 bases fit TRBD2. Germline values: CDR1 SSHAT, CDR2 FNYEAQ (reference sequence). The CDR3 covers 16 residues. The CDR3 region is CASSLGPAGGPGELFF. The CDR3, as DNA: TGTGCTAGCAGCTTAGGCCCAGCGGGGGGGCCCGGGGAGCTGTTTTTT.

This clone was found once. The CDR3 reads CASSVEGSGRSEQYF. Written as DNA, the CDR3 is TGTGCCAGCAGCGTAGAGGGTAGCGGGAGAAGCGAGCAGTACTTC. The V gene is TRBV9, the J gene TRBJ2-5, with 9 bases aligning to TRBD2. The assigned J gene may be wrong: the sequence end matches TRBJ2-7 better. This CDR3 comprises 15 residues. Germline loops: CDR1 SGDLS, CDR2 YYNGEE.

The V gene is TRBV20-1, the J gene TRBJ1-5; no reliable D call. Germline V gives CDR1 DFQATT, CDR2 SNEGSKA (reference sequence). V shed 3 bases and J shed 9 bases, with 6 bases lying between them. The CDR3 consists of 10 residues. The CDR3 sequence is CSASLPPQHF. The DNA for the CDR3 is TGCAGTGCTAGTTTACCGCCCCAGCATTTT.

The rearrangement joins TRBV19 to TRBJ1-1; D gene uncertain. Trimming removed 9 bases at V and 2 bases at J, with 13 bases between. The germline V gene encodes CDR1 LNHDA and CDR2 SQIVND (reference sequence). This CDR3 comprises 13 residues. CDR3 residues: CASLTDLNTEAFF. CDR3 nucleotides: TGTGCCAGCCTAACAGACCTCAACACTGAAGCTTTCTTT.

V and J are TRBV11-2 and TRBJ1-6; the D gene is possibly TRBD1 (5 bases). This CDR3 is built from 16 residues. V dropped 1 base and J dropped 0 bases, with 7 bases sitting between them. Germline V gene lookup returns CDR1 SGHAT and CDR2 FQNNGV. The CDR3: CASSLGGFSYNSPLHF. The CDR3 nucleotides are TGTGCCAGCAGCTTAGGGGGCTTCTCCTATAATTCACCCCTCCACTTT.

J is TRBJ1-2 and V is TRBV4-1; weak D call: TRBD1 (5 bases). Germline V gene lookup returns CDR1 MGHRA and CDR2 YSYEKL. This CDR3 comprises 14 residues. Deletions cut 6 bases from V and 4 bases from J, with 15 bases between. As DNA, the CDR3 is TGCGCCAGCAGGGACGCGGGGCCTGCCTATGGCTACACCTTC. Amino acid sequence: CASRDAGPAYGYTF.

The CDR3: CASSNPTAPKRSTGQYF. CDR3 bases: TGTGCCAGCAGCAATCCTACGGCGCCCAAACGATCTACGGGGCAGTACTTC. This sequence joins TRBV13 and TRBJ2-7, with D unresolved. Trimming pared 5 bases from V and 9 bases from J, leaving 29 bases between. CDR3 length equals 17 residues. CDR1 is PRHDT and CDR2 is FYEKMQ in the germline V gene (reference sequence).

The V gene is TRBV27, the J gene TRBJ2-7, with 8 bases lining up with TRBD1. V was clipped by 5 bases and J by 4 bases; unmatched bases: 1. The CDR3 is 12 amino acids. In germline, CDR1 is MNHEY, CDR2 SMNVEV (reference sequence). In nucleotides, the CDR3 is TGTGCCAGCAGTCGGACAGGGTACGAGCAGTACTTC. It encodes CASSRTGYEQYF.

J is TRBJ1-5 and V is TRBV29-1; D remains unclear. Germline loops: CDR1 SQVTM, CDR2 ANQGSEA. The CDR3 loop spans 13 amino acids. The V end was cut by 4 bases, the J end by 0 bases, with 7 bases between. In nucleotides, the CDR3 is TGCAGCGTTGGAGAGAATAGCAATCAGCCCCAGCATTTT. Translation gives CSVGENSNQPQHF.

V usage is TRBV7-6 and J usage is TRBJ2-1; 7 bases align to TRBD1. Germline V gives CDR1 SGHVS, CDR2 FNYEAQ. The V segment lost 5 bases and the J segment 9 bases; nucleotides outside the gene matches: 10. CDR3 length: 14 residues. In DNA form, the CDR3 reads TGTGCCAGCAGCCTTATCTTAGGGGGCGGTGAGCAGTTCTTC. Its protein is CASSLILGGGEQFF. The full variable domain, rest sourced from reference TRBV7-6 and TRBJ2-1, is GAGVSQSPRYKVTKRGQDVALRCDPISGHVSLYWYRQALGQGPEFLTYFNYEAQQDKSGLPNDRFSAERPEGSISTLTIQRTEQRDSAMYRCASSLILGGGEQFFGPGTRLTVL.

The rearrangement links TRBV6-5 to TRBJ2-3; D perhaps matches TRBD1 (6 bases). Looked up from germline, CDR1 is MNHEY and CDR2 is SVGAGI. The CDR3 extends over 16 amino acids. Trimming took off 1 base at V and 0 bases at J, with 11 bases between the two ends. CDR3 loop: CASSYWGQKSTDTQYF. The CDR3 DNA is TGTGCCAGCAGTTACTGGGGACAAAAAAGCACAGATACGCAGTATTTT.

The V gene is TRBV6-5, the J gene TRBJ1-1; D possibly corresponds to TRBD1 (6 bases). CDR3 length: 16 amino acids. Germline V lookup: CDR1 MNHEY, CDR2 SVGAGI. Trimming cost V 4 bases and J 1 base, with 16 bases left between them. The DNA for the CDR3 is TGTGCCAGCAGTTGGGGACGGACAGCGAAGAACACTGAAGCTTTCTTT. This sequence encodes CASSWGRTAKNTEAFF.

The rearrangement joins TRBV29-1 to TRBJ2-5, with D possibly being TRBD1 or TRBD2 (5 bases each). CDR1 SQVTM and CDR2 ANQGSEA come from the germline V gene. This CDR3 contains 16 residues. Trimming removed 4 bases at V and 5 bases at J, with 23 bases between. The CDR3 bases are TGCAGCGTTGGTCTATTCGGGGACCACCTTATCGAGACCCAGTACTTC. It yields the protein CSVGLFGDHLIETQYF.

This chain joins TRBV5-4 and TRBJ1-2; 10 nucleotides align to TRBD1. Trimming cost V 0 bases and J 5 bases; bases outside gene matches: 1. In germline, CDR1 is SGHNT, CDR2 YYREEE (reference sequence). This CDR3 region has 14 residues. This chain's CDR3 is CASSLGGQGYGYTF. For the CDR3, the DNA is TGTGCCAGCAGCTTGGGGGGACAGGGGTATGGCTACACCTTC. The full variable domain, in which reference TRBV5-4 and TRBJ1-2 provide the parts outside the CDR3, is ETGVTQSPTHLIKTRGQQVTLRCSSQSGHNTVSWYQQALGQGPQFIFQYYREEENGRGNFPPRFSGLQFPNYSSELNVNALELDDSALYLCASSLGGQGYGYTFGSGTRLTVV.